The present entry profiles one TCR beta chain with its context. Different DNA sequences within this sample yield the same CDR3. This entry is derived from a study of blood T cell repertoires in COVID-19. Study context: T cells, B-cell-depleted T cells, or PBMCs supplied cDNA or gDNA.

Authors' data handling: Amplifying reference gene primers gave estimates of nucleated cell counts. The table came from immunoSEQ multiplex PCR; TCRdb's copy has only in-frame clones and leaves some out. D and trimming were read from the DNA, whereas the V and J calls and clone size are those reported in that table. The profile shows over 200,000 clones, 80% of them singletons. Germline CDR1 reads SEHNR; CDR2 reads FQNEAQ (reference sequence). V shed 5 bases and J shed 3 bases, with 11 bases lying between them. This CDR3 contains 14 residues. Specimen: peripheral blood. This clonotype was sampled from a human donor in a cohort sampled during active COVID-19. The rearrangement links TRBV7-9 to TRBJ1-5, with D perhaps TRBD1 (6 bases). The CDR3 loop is CASSQQGLNQPQHF. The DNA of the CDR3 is TGTGCCAGCAGCCAACAGGGCCTCAATCAGCCCCAGCATTTT.